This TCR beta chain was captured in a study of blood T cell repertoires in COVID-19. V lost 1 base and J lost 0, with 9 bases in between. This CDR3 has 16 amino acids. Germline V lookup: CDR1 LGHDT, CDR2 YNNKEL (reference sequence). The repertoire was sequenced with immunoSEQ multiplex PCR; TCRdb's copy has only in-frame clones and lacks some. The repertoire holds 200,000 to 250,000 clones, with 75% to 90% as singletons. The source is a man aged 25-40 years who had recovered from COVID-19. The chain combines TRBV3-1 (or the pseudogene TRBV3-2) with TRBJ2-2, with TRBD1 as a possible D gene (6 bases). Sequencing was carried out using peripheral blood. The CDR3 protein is CASSQVQGANTGELFF. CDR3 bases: TGTGCCAGCAGCCAAGTACAGGGCGCGAACACCGGGGAGCTGTTTTTT.